Below are 22 T cell receptor beta chains sequenced from a single sample in a study of T cell responses to AZD1222 COVID-19 vaccine. Some clones are missing from TCRdb's copy, which holds only in-frame ones; the method was immunoSEQ multiplex PCR. Of some 86,000 clones in the sample, 88% were seen once. The starting material was peripheral blood, obtained 28 days after the second AZD1222 dose. The receptors stem from an adult who received the AZD1222 COVID-19 vaccine.

J is TRBJ2-1 and V is TRBV6-6; 9 nucleotides line up with TRBD2. Germline CDR1 is MNHNY and CDR2 is SVGAGI (reference sequence). V dropped 2 bases and J dropped 8; count of bases not matched to a gene: 4. The CDR3 spans 14 residues. CDR3 nucleotides: TGTGCCAGCAGTTACGGGACTAGCAGGGATGAGCAGTTCTTC. Residues: CASSYGTSRDEQFF.

The gene calls are TRBV6-6 and TRBJ1-4, with 10 bases aligning to TRBD1. J was trimmed by 8 bases and V by 1 base; bases with no gene match: 4. Germline V gene sequence: CDR1 MNHNY, CDR2 SVGAGI (reference sequence). This CDR3 is 15 amino acids long. CDR3 coding DNA: TGTGCCAGCAGTTACTGGGACAGGGGAAGCGAAAAACTGTTTTTT. The encoded protein is CASSYWDRGSEKLFF.

V usage is TRBV29-1 and J usage is TRBJ2-7, with 10 positions matching TRBD1. The length of the CDR3 is 15 residues. Looked up from germline, CDR1 is SQVTM and CDR2 is ANQGSEA. The J segment lost 3 bases and the V segment lost 5 bases, leaving 10 bases of the junction unmatched. The CDR3 reads CSVSDPGQGLYEQYF. CDR3 bases: TGCAGCGTTTCCGATCCGGGACAGGGGCTCTACGAGCAGTACTTC.

This sequence joins TRBV14 and TRBJ1-2; D is uncertain. In germline, CDR1 is SGHDN, CDR2 FVKESK. Trimming removed 0 bases from V and 5 bases from J, with 13 bases in between. This CDR3 has 15 residues. CDR3 DNA: TGTGCCAGCAGCCAAGATTCTAACAGACCTTATGGCTACACCTTC. Its translation is CASSQDSNRPYGYTF. Looking up the rest from reference TRBV14 and TRBJ1-2 gives the full variable domain: EAGVTQFPSHSVIEKGQTVTLRCDPISGHDNLYWYRRVMGKEIKFLLHFVKESKQDESGMPNNRFLAERTGGTYSTLKVQPAELEDSGVYFCASSQDSNRPYGYTFGSGTRLTVV.

The chain joins TRBV19 to TRBJ1-4; D remains ambiguous. The CDR3 contains 12 residues. The V and J ends lost 4 bases and 3 bases respectively, with 3 bases between them. Germline V gene data show CDR1 as LNHDA and CDR2 as SQIVND (reference sequence). The CDR3 nucleotides read TGTGCCAGTAGTAAACCTAATGAAAAACTGTTTTTT. This codes for CASSKPNEKLFF.

The J gene is TRBJ2-4, the V gene TRBV13; possibly TRBD2 for D (5 bases). The CDR3 totals 14 residues. Germline CDR1 reads PRHDT; CDR2 reads FYEKMQ (reference sequence). V lost 5 bases to trimming and J lost 10 bases, with 18 bases between them. The CDR3 DNA reads as TGTGCCAGCAGCCACAGCGGCGACGAGAGGATTCAGTACTTC. It specifies CASSHSGDERIQYF.

The V call is TRBV28, the J call TRBJ2-1; 7 bases line up with TRBD2. This CDR3 comprises 17 residues. V gave up 2 bases and J gave up 3 bases; unmatched junction bases: 10. From germline, CDR1 is MDHEN and CDR2 SYDVKM. Written as DNA, the CDR3 is TGTGCCAGCAGTTTAATGGGGAGCGGGACGGTCTACAATGAGCAGTTCTTC. Protein sequence: CASSLMGSGTVYNEQFF.

V gene TRBV2 combines with J gene TRBJ2-2, with 9 bases lining up with TRBD1. The CDR3 has 14 amino acids. Per the germline V gene, CDR1 is SNHLY and CDR2 is FYNNEI. V lost 7 bases to trimming and J lost 4 bases; unmatched junction nucleotides: 4. This CDR3 reads CASMGTGSTGELFF. The CDR3 nucleotides are TGTGCCAGCATGGGGACAGGGTCCACCGGGGAGCTGTTTTTT.

This chain uses TRBV5-1 with TRBJ2-1; tentative D call: TRBD1 (6 bases). There are 17 residues in the CDR3. Trimming stripped 3 bases from V and 1 base from J, with 17 bases between. Per the germline V gene, CDR1 is SGHRS and CDR2 is YFSETQ. CDR3 in amino acids: CASSSRGGRGSYNEQFF. Written as DNA, the CDR3 is TGCGCCAGCAGCTCCCGAGGGGGTAGGGGGTCCTACAATGAGCAGTTCTTC.

The chain joins TRBV27 to TRBJ1-4, with TRBD1 identical over 10 bases. The CDR3 spans 17 residues. Germline-derived CDR1 and CDR2 are MNHEY and SMNVEV (reference sequence). Unmatched junction bases numbered 7, after V lost 5 bases and J lost 1 base. CDR3 sequence reads: CASSSRDRGKTNEKLFF. CDR3 DNA sequence: TGTGCCAGCAGTAGCCGGGACAGGGGCAAAACTAATGAAAAACTGTTTTTT.

The chain combines TRBV29-1 with TRBJ1-1; D remains ambiguous. Trimming removed 4 bases at V and 0 bases at J, with 9 bases between. This CDR3 is 13 amino acids long. Germline V lookup: CDR1 SQVTM, CDR2 ANQGSEA. The DNA for the CDR3 is TGCAGCGTTGTTCAAGTCTTGAACACTGAAGCTTTCTTT. It specifies CSVVQVLNTEAFF.

This clone was observed a few times. V and J are TRBV6-5 and TRBJ2-1, with D unclear. The CDR3 is made up of 14 amino acids. V was clipped by 2 bases and J by 9 bases, with 14 bases between them. Germline lookup yields CDR1 MNHEY and CDR2 SVGAGI. CDR3 in amino acids: CASSYLLGRGEQFF. The CDR3 coding sequence is TGTGCCAGCAGTTACCTCCTTGGACGCGGTGAGCAGTTCTTC.

The chain is built from TRBV7-2 and TRBJ2-5; D uncertain. Germline V gene lookup returns CDR1 SGHTA and CDR2 FQGNSA. V was clipped by 0 bases and J by 5 bases, with 10 bases between them. This CDR3 contains 14 residues. CDR3 loop: CASSLATLRETQYF. CDR3 DNA: TGTGCCAGCAGCTTAGCCACCCTCCGGGAGACCCAGTACTTC. Looking up the rest from reference TRBV7-2 and TRBJ2-5 gives the full variable domain: GAGVSQSPSNKVTEKGKDVELRCDPISGHTALYWYRQSLGQGLEFLIYFQGNSAPDKSGLPSDRFSAERTGGSVSTLTIQRTQQEDSAVYLCASSLATLRETQYFGPGTRLLVL.

The chain links TRBV7-9 to TRBJ2-4; D is possibly TRBD2 (6 bases). This CDR3 has 14 amino acids. Per the germline V gene, CDR1 is SEHNR and CDR2 is FQNEAQ (reference sequence). Trimming stripped 5 bases from V and 8 bases from J, with 16 bases between. The CDR3 spells CASSPKGGGDIQYF. CDR3 in DNA: TGTGCCAGCAGCCCTAAGGGCGGAGGGGACATTCAGTACTTC. Looking up the rest from reference TRBV7-9 and TRBJ2-4 gives the full variable domain: DTGVSQNPRHKITKRGQNVTFRCDPISEHNRLYWYRQTLGQGPEFLTYFQNEAQLEKSRLLSDRFSAERPKGSFSTLEIQRTEQGDSAMYLCASSPKGGGDIQYFGAGTRLSVL.

V is TRBV18 and J is TRBJ2-1; maybe TRBD2 (6 bases). Trimming pared 1 base from V and 2 bases from J, leaving 12 bases between. Per the germline V gene, CDR1 is KGHSH and CDR2 is LQKENI. The CDR3 length is 16 residues. This chain's CDR3 is CASSPLRDVAYNEQFF. In DNA, the CDR3 is TGTGCCAGCTCACCACTGCGGGATGTCGCCTACAATGAGCAGTTCTTC. The whole variable domain, filled in from reference TRBV18 and TRBJ2-1, reads NAGVMQNPRHLVRRRGQEARLRCSPMKGHSHVYWYRQLPEEGLKFMVYLQKENIIDESGMPKERFSAEFPKEGPSILRIQQVVRGDSAAYFCASSPLRDVAYNEQFFGPGTRLTVL.

The V gene is TRBV4-1, the J gene TRBJ1-4; D may be TRBD1 (5 bases). V gave up 1 base and J gave up 0 bases, with 12 bases separating them. CDR3 length: 17 residues. Germline lookup yields CDR1 MGHRA and CDR2 YSYEKL. The chain's CDR3 is CASSQVGRFATNEKLFF. CDR3 nucleotides: TGCGCCAGCAGCCAAGTGGGGCGGTTTGCAACTAATGAAAAACTGTTTTTT.

The V gene is TRBV3-1 (or the pseudogene TRBV3-2), the J gene TRBJ2-1; 9 bases align to TRBD2. This CDR3 has 18 amino acids. CDR1 and CDR2 (germline): LGHDT, YNNKEL (reference sequence). The J segment lost 3 bases and the V segment lost 0 bases, leaving 9 bases of the junction unmatched. CDR3 region: CASSQDRIAGDLYNEQFF. The CDR3 nucleotides read TGTGCCAGCAGCCAAGATCGGATAGCGGGAGATCTCTACAATGAGCAGTTCTTC.

This chain uses TRBV2 with TRBJ1-5; perhaps TRBD1 as D (6 bases). This CDR3 is 15 amino acids long. V lost 6 bases and J lost 0, with 12 bases in between. Germline V gene lookup returns CDR1 SNHLY and CDR2 FYNNEI. The CDR3 coding sequence is TGTGCCAGCAGGAGGGGGAGGTCTAGCAATCAGCCCCAGCATTTT. Amino acid sequence: CASRRGRSSNQPQHF.

The V gene is TRBV6-6, the J gene TRBJ2-1; 14 bases map to TRBD2. Germline CDR1 and CDR2: MNHNY and SVGAGI (reference sequence). The CDR3 contains 15 residues. J was trimmed by 8 bases and V by 7 bases; bases with no gene match: 7. CDR3 coding DNA: TGTGCCAGCAAGGAGGGACTAGCGGGAGCCGATGAGCAGTTCTTC. This encodes CASKEGLAGADEQFF.

The chain uses TRBV2 and TRBJ2-6; D is tentatively TRBD1 or TRBD2 (5 bases each). V dropped 7 bases and J dropped 5 bases, with 12 bases sitting between them. CDR1 and CDR2 from the germline V gene are SNHLY and FYNNEI. CDR3 size: 14 residues. The DNA for the CDR3 is TGTGCCAGCATCGAGGGGCCCTGGGCCAACGTCCTGACTTTC. Translating gives CASIEGPWANVLTF.

The genes are TRBV29-1 and TRBJ1-1; D is unclear. Between the trimmed V and J ends, which lost 8 bases and 1 base, there was a span of 14 bases. The germline V gene has CDR1 SQVTM and CDR2 ANQGSEA. The CDR3 extends over 13 amino acids. CDR3 DNA sequence: TGCAGCCACTTCCGTGCATCGAACACTGAAGCTTTCTTT. Its protein is CSHFRASNTEAFF.

The chain uses TRBV5-1 and TRBJ1-1; the D gene is possibly TRBD1 (5 bases). This CDR3 comprises 15 residues. V lost 0 bases and J lost 1, with 10 bases in between. Germline lookup yields CDR1 SGHRS and CDR2 YFSETQ. CDR3 residues: CASSLAGWKNTEAFF. The CDR3 DNA follows: TGCGCCAGCAGCTTGGCAGGGTGGAAGAACACTGAAGCTTTCTTT.